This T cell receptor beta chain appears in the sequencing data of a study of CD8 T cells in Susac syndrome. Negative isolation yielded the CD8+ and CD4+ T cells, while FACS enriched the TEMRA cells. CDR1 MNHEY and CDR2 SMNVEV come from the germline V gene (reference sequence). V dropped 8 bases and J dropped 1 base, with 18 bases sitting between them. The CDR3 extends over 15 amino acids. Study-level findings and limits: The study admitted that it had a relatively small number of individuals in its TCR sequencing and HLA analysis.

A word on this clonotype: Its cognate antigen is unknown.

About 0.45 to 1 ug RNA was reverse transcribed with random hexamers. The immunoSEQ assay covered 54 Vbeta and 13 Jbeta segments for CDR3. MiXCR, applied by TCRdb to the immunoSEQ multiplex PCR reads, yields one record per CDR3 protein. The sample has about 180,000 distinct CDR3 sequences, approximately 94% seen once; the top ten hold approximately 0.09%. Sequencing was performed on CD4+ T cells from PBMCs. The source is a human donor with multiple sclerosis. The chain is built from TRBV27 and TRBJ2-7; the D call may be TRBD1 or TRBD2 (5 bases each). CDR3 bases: TGTGCCAGCCGGGGAGAGCAGGGAACGTCCTACGAGCAGTACTTC. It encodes CASRGEQGTSYEQYF.